This T cell receptor (beta chain) stems from a study of OX40 agonist ivuxolimab in advanced cancers. On the study more broadly: The patients got ivuxolimab, which is an agonistic anti-OX40 (CD134) antibody.

Data came from immunoSEQ multiplex PCR; TCRdb stores just in-frame clones and leaves some out. This sample has 80,000 or so clones; 70% to 90% occur once, and the top ten carry roughly 1.9%. The CDR3 totals 14 residues. CDR1 SGHRS and CDR2 YFSETQ come from the germline V gene. V lost 7 bases, J lost 8 bases, and 18 bases lay in between. The sample consisted of CD4+ or CD8+ T cells sorted from blood, taken in a trial of the OX40 agonist ivuxolimab. This chain connects TRBV5-1 to TRBJ1-4; D might be TRBD1 (5 bases). The clonotype was recovered from an adult with an advanced solid tumor such as melanoma, head and neck, liver or kidney cancer. The CDR3 coding sequence is TGCGCCAGCGGCCCCGAAGGGGTTGGGGAAAAACTGTTTTTT. Protein sequence: CASGPEGVGEKLFF.